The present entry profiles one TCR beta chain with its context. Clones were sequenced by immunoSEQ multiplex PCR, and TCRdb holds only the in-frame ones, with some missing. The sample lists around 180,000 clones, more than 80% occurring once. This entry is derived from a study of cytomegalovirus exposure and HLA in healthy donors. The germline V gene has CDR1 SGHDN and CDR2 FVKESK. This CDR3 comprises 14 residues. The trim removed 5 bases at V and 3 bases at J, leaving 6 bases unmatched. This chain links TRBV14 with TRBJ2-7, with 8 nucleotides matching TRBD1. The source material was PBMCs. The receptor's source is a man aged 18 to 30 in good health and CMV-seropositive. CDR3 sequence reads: CASSSRTGSYEQYF. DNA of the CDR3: TGTGCCAGCAGCTCTCGGACAGGGAGCTACGAGCAGTACTTC. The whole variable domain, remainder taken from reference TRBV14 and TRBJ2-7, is EAGVTQFPSHSVIEKGQTVTLRCDPISGHDNLYWYRRVMGKEIKFLLHFVKESKQDESGMPNNRFLAERTGGTYSTLKVQPAELEDSGVYFCASSSRTGSYEQYFGPGTRLTVT.